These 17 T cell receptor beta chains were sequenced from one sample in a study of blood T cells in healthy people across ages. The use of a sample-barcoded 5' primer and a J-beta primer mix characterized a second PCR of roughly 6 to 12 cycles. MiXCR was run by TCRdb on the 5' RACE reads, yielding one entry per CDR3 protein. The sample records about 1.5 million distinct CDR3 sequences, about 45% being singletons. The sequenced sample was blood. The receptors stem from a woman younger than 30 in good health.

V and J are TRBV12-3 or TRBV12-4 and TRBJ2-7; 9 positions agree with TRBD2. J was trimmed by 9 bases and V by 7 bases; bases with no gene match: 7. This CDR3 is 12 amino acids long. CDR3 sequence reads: CASTGLANGQYF. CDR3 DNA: TGTGCCAGCACTGGACTAGCGAATGGGCAGTACTTC.

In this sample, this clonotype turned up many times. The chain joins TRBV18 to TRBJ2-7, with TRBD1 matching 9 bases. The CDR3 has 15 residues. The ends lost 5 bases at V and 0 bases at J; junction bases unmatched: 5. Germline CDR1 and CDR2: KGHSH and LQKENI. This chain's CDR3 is CASSLPGQGSYEQYF. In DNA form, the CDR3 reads TGTGCCAGCTCATTGCCGGGACAGGGCTCCTACGAGCAGTACTTC.

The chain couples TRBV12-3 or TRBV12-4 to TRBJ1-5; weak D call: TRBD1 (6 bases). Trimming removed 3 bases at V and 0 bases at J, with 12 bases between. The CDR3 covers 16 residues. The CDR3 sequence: CASSLRAGDSNQPQHF. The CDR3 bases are TGTGCCAGCAGTTTGAGGGCAGGGGATAGCAATCAGCCCCAGCATTTT.

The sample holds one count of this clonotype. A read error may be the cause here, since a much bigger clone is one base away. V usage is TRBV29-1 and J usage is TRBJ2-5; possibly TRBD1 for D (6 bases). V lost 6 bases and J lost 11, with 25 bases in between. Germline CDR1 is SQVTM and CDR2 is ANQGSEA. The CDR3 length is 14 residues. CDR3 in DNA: TGCAGCGTCGCCAAAGGGGGATCGAACAATGAGCAGTACTTC. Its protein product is CSVAKGGSNNEQYF.

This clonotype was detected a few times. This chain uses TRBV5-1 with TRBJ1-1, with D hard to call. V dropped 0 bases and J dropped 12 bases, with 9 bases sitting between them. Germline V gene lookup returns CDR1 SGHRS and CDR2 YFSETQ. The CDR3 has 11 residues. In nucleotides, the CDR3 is TGCGCCAGCAGCTTGGGAAGATGGACTTTCTTT. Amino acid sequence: CASSLGRWTFF.

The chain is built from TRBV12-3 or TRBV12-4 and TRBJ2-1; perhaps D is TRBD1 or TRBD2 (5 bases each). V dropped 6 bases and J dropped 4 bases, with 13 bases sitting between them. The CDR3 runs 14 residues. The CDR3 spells CASSAGTTYNEQFF. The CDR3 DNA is TGTGCCAGCAGCGCCGGGACGACGTACAATGAGCAGTTCTTC.

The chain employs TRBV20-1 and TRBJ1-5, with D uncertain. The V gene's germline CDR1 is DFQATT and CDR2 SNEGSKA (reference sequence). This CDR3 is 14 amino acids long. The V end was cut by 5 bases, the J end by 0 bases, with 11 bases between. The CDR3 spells CSAGTIYSNQPQHF. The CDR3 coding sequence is TGCAGTGCTGGCACAATTTATAGCAATCAGCCCCAGCATTTT.

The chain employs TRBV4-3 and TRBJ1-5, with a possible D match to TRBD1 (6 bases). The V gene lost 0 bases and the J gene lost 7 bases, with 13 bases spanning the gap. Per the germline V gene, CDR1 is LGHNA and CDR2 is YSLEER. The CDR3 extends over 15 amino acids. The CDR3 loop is CASSQDFNREQPQHF. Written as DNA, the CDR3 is TGCGCCAGCAGCCAAGATTTCAACAGGGAACAGCCCCAGCATTTT.

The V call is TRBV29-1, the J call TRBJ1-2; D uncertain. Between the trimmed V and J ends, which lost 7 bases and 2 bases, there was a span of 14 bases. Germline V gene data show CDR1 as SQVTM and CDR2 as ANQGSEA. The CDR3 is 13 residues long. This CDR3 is CSGLDQANYGYTF. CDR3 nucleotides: TGCAGCGGGCTGGATCAGGCCAACTATGGCTACACCTTC.

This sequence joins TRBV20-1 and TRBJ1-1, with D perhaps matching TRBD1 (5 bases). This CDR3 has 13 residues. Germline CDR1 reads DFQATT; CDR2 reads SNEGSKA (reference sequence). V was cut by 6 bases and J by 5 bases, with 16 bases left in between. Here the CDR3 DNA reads TGCAGTGCAACGACAGTGTGGGGGACTGAAGCTTTCTTT. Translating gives CSATTVWGTEAFF.

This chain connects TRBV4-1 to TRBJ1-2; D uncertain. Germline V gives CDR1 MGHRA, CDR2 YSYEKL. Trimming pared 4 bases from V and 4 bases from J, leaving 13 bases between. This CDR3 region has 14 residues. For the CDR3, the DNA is TGCGCCAGCAGCCCCCAGGAGGTCACCTATGGCTACACCTTC. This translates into CASSPQEVTYGYTF.

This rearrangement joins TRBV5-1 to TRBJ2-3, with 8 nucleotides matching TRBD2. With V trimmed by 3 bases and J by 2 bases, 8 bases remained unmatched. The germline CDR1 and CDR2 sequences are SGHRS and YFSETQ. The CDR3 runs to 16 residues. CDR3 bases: TGCGCCAGCAGCTACGGACTAGCCAGTAACACAGATACGCAGTATTTT. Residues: CASSYGLASNTDTQYF.

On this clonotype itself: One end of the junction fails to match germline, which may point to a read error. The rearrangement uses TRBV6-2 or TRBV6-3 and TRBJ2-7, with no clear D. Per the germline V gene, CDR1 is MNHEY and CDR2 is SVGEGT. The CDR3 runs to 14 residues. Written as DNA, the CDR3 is TGTGTCAGCACGAGAGTTAGGGCGGACTACGAGCAGTACTTC. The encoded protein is CVSTRVRADYEQYF.

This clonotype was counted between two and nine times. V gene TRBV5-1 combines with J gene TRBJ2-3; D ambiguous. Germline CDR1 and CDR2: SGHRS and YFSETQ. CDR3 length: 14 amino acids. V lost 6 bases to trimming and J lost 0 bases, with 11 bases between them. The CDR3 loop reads CASKQQPSTDTQYF. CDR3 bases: TGCGCCAGCAAACAACAGCCGAGCACAGATACGCAGTATTTT.

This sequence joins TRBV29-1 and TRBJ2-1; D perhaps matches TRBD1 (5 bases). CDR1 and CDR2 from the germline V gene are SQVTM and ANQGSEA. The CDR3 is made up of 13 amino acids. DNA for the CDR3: TGCAGTATTCGGACAAGCTCCTACAATGAGCAGTTCTTC. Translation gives CSIRTSSYNEQFF.

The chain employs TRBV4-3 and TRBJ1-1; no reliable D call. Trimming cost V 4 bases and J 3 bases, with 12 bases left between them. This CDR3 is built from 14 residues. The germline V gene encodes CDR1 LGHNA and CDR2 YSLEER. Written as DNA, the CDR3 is TGCGCCAGCAGCCCCGGGATTCAGGACACTGAAGCTTTCTTT. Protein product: CASSPGIQDTEAFF.

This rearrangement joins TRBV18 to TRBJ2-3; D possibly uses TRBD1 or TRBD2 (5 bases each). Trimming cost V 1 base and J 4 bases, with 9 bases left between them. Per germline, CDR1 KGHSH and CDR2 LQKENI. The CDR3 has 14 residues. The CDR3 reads CASSPQGPPDTQYF. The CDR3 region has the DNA TGTGCCAGCTCACCACAGGGACCTCCAGATACGCAGTATTTT.